This note documents a single T cell receptor (beta chain) sequence. The CDR3 length is 16 residues. The V gene's germline CDR1 is SGHTA and CDR2 FQGNSA. V shed 5 bases, J shed 6 bases, and the junction held 12 bases outside the gene matches. The sample is drawn from a study of T cell responses to AZD1222 COVID-19 vaccine. Libraries were prepared by immunoSEQ multiplex PCR; TCRdb keeps only in-frame clonotypes and omits some of them. The sample shows approximately 110,000 clones, around 90% of them seen only once. The chain uses TRBV7-2 and TRBJ2-5; 10 positions agree with TRBD1. The sample consisted of peripheral blood, taken on day 0 of AZD1222 vaccination. This receptor was taken from an adult in good health. The chain's CDR3 is CASSLQRTGGGKTQYF. The CDR3 bases are TGTGCCAGCAGCCTCCAACGGACAGGGGGAGGAAAGACCCAGTACTTC. The variable domain in full, with the rest retrieved from reference TRBV7-2 and TRBJ2-5, is GAGVSQSPSNKVTEKGKDVELRCDPISGHTALYWYRQSLGQGLEFLIYFQGNSAPDKSGLPSDRFSAERTGGSVSTLTIQRTQQEDSAVYLCASSLQRTGGGKTQYFGPGTRLLVL.